This T cell receptor (beta chain) appears in the sequencing data of a study of Ad26.COV2.S vaccination and SARS-CoV-2 variants. The protocol was immunoSEQ multiplex PCR, while the TCRdb copy is restricted to in-frame clones and leaves out a portion. This sample has hundreds of thousands of clones, with around 86% found just once. The CDR3 loop spans 12 amino acids. The V and J ends lost 2 bases and 13 bases respectively, with 12 bases between them. Germline V gene sequence: CDR1 MDHEN, CDR2 SYDVKM. Documented treatment: 19 received Ad26.COV2.S at low or high dose, single or two shots; several received placebo; per-sample allocation not given. Following the first vaccine or placebo injection, samples were taken on day 63.

Specimen: peripheral blood, collected in a trial of Ad26.COV2.S vaccine versus placebo. The rearrangement uses TRBV28 and TRBJ2-1; D may correspond to TRBD1 or TRBD2 (5 bases each). The receptor was isolated from a person aged 18-65 years who received the Ad26.COV2.S COVID-19 vaccine or a placebo. CDR3 loop: CASSLGTGNQFF. Here the CDR3 DNA reads TGTGCCAGCAGTTTAGGGACGGGCAATCAGTTCTTC.